This T cell receptor (beta chain) came from a study of T cell repertoires in cytomegalovirus infection. Study context: Researchers turned to recently identified HLA-C-restricted CMV epitopes as well as well-studied HLA-B-restricted ones. Based on public TCR beta signatures, there were indications of CMV infection and of a matching HLA type.

This clonotype appeared many times. Its specificity is not known. Each CDR3 protein gets one entry after TCRdb re-called the reads with MiXCR. The repertoire has about 830,000 distinct CDR3 sequences, approximately 30% of them found once; the top ten carry under 15%. From germline, CDR1 is SGHTA and CDR2 FQGNSA. The CDR3 is 14 amino acids. V was trimmed by 5 bases and J by 7 bases, leaving 14 bases between them. General study results and limits: CMV-specific TCR beta clonotypes restricted by HLA-C were the ones dominating the ex vivo response. Using cumulative public TCR beta family frequency, the authors identified those who carried CMV together with the relevant HLA.

The specimen comprised cultured CD8+ T cells from PBMCs, sampled from culture after CMV antigen stimulation. This TCR came from a human donor in good health (CMV status not recorded). Some clones in this sample may be carry-over from other donors' samples. J is TRBJ1-4 and V is TRBV7-2; no firm D call. This CDR3 is CASSPRGGSEKLFF. DNA for the CDR3: TGTGCCAGCAGCCCCCGCGGAGGGAGTGAAAAACTGTTTTTT.